The subject of this entry is one TCR beta chain. This sample was taken from a study of T cell responses to AZD1222 COVID-19 vaccine. This table comes from immunoSEQ multiplex PCR, and its TCRdb copy is limited to in-frame clones, with some not included. This sample has roughly 100,000 clones, with about nine tenths found just once. The sequence was collected from an adult in good health. The sample was peripheral blood, taken on day 0 of AZD1222 vaccination.

This CDR3 reads CASSGRTGTSTDTQYF. CDR3 coding DNA: TGTGCCAGCAGCGGGAGGACAGGGACTAGCACAGATACGCAGTATTTT. The chain has TRBV9 and TRBJ2-3, with 8 positions matching TRBD1. Germline V gene lookup returns CDR1 SGDLS and CDR2 YYNGEE. Trimming cost V 3 bases and J 0 bases; bases outside gene matches: 6. The CDR3 has 16 residues. Filled out from reference TRBV9 and TRBJ2-3, the complete variable domain reads DSGVTQTPKHLITATGQRVTLRCSPRSGDLSVYWYQQSLDQGLQFLIQYYNGEERAKGNILERFSAQQFPDLHSELNLSSLELGDSALYFCASSGRTGTSTDTQYFGPGTRLTVL.